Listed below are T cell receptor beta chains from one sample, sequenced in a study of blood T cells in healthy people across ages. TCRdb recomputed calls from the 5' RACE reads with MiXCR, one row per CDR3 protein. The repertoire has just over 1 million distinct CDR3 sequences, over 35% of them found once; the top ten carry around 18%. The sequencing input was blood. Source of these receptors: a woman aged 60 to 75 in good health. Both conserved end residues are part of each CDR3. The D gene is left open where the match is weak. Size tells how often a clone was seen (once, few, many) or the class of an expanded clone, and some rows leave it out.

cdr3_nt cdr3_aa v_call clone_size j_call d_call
TGTGCCAGCAGCAATACTAGCGGGTCGGCAGATACGCAGTATTTT CASSNTSGSADTQYF TRBV21-1 NA TRBJ2-3 NA
TGTGCCAGCAGCCACGCGGGAGCTTTCAATGAGCAGTTCTTC CASSHAGAFNEQFF TRBV7-9 few TRBJ2-1 TRBD2
TGTGCCCCCAGGGGCTCCCCTTACGAGCAGTACTTC CAPRGSPYEQYF TRBV6-2/TRBV6-3 NA TRBJ2-7 NA
TGTGCCAGCAGCCAAGAATCGGGTGAAGAGACCCAGTACTTC CASSQESGEETQYF TRBV14 NA TRBJ2-5 NA
TGTGCCAGCAGCCAAGATTCGGGCGGGAGGGTTAGTGAGCAGTTCTTC CASSQDSGGRVSEQFF TRBV3-1 NA TRBJ2-1 TRBD2
TGTGCCTGCAGCTTGTCCCGGGACAGGGGTTTTTTCGGGACCAAAAACATTCAGTACTTC CACSLSRDRGFFGTKNIQYF TRBV5-6 NA TRBJ2-4 TRBD1
TGTGCCAGCAGCTTAGCACCTAGCGGGAGATACAATGAGCAGTTCTTC CASSLAPSGRYNEQFF TRBV7-2 once TRBJ2-1 TRBD2
TGTGCCAGCAGCACCGGACTAGCGGGTGGCACAGATACGCAGTATTTT CASSTGLAGGTDTQYF TRBV14 NA TRBJ2-3 TRBD2
TGCAGTGCTAGTAGACAGGGGGCTGGCGAGCAGTACTTC CSASRQGAGEQYF TRBV20-1 once TRBJ2-7 TRBD1
TGCAGTGCTAGAGCGGCACCCTCCTATAATTCACCCCTCCACTTT CSARAAPSYNSPLHF TRBV20-1 NA TRBJ1-6 NA
TGCTGTACCCCGGCCGGGACTAGTATGAATGAGCAGTTCTTC CCTPAGTSMNEQFF TRBV20-1 NA TRBJ2-1 TRBD2
TGTGCCAGCGGATTCTCCCCTAGTCCTAGCACAGATACGCAGTATTTT CASGFSPSPSTDTQYF TRBV7-3 NA TRBJ2-3 NA
TGCGCCAGCAGCTTGGATGGTACCTCTCCCACAGATACGCAGTATTTT CASSLDGTSPTDTQYF TRBV5-1 few TRBJ2-3 NA
TGCGCCAGCAGGCAGGGTATGAATCAGCCCCAGCATTTT CASRQGMNQPQHF TRBV10-2 NA TRBJ1-5 NA
TGTGCCAGCAGCTTAGTGACAGGGGGCTCGAACACTGAAGCTTTCTTT CASSLVTGGSNTEAFF TRBV7-9 few TRBJ1-1 TRBD1
TGTGCCAGCAGACCAACTAGCAATCAGCCCCAGCATTTT CASRPTSNQPQHF TRBV2 many TRBJ1-5 NA
TGTGCCAGCAGCTATGAGGGGTTAGGGCAGTACTTC CASSYEGLGQYF TRBV5-6 NA TRBJ2-5 NA
TGTGCCAGCAGCGAACAGACAGGACTCTACAATGAGCAGTTCTTC CASSEQTGLYNEQFF TRBV7-6 NA TRBJ2-1 NA
TGCAGTGCTAGAGGAGGCGACCTCGGAAACAATGAGCAGTACTTC CSARGGDLGNNEQYF TRBV20-1 NA TRBJ2-7 NA
TGTGCCGCCAGCAGAGGGGCTAGTGTGTCCTACGAGCAGTACTTC CAASRGASVSYEQYF TRBV15 NA TRBJ2-7 NA
TGTGCCAGCAGTTTATACGGGACAGGGAATTTAAATGAGCAGTTCTTC CASSLYGTGNLNEQFF TRBV28 NA TRBJ2-1 TRBD1
TGTGCCAGCAGTTTTAGGACAGGGCCCTCTGGGGCAGATACGCAGTATTTT CASSFRTGPSGADTQYF TRBV12-3/TRBV12-4 few TRBJ2-3 TRBD1
TGTGCCAGCAGTCCCCGGGTCGGGACTAGAGGGCCTCAGTTCTTC CASSPRVGTRGPQFF TRBV27 NA TRBJ2-1 TRBD2
TGCAGCGTTGCCGGGTCTCTACTAAGGACCCAGTACTTC CSVAGSLLRTQYF TRBV29-1 NA TRBJ2-5 NA
TGTGCCAGCGGGGGGGCCGGGAATGAGCAGTTCTTC CASGGAGNEQFF TRBV25-1 few TRBJ2-1 NA
TGCGCCAGCAGCCAAGATGGTGTTGCGGCAGCCAATTCCTACGAGCAGTACTTC CASSQDGVAAANSYEQYF TRBV4-1 NA TRBJ2-7 NA
TGTGCCAGCAGCGCCCCGGAGCGGGACCGACTAGGCGAGCAGTACTTC CASSAPERDRLGEQYF TRBV7-8 few TRBJ2-7 TRBD2
TGCGCCAGCAGCTTGGTCGGGTCTACTAGCACAGATACGCAGTATTTT CASSLVGSTSTDTQYF TRBV5-1 few TRBJ2-3 NA
TGTGCCACCAGCAGAGGTTCTAGCGGGAGCTATGAGCAGTTCTTC CATSRGSSGSYEQFF TRBV15 NA TRBJ2-1 TRBD2